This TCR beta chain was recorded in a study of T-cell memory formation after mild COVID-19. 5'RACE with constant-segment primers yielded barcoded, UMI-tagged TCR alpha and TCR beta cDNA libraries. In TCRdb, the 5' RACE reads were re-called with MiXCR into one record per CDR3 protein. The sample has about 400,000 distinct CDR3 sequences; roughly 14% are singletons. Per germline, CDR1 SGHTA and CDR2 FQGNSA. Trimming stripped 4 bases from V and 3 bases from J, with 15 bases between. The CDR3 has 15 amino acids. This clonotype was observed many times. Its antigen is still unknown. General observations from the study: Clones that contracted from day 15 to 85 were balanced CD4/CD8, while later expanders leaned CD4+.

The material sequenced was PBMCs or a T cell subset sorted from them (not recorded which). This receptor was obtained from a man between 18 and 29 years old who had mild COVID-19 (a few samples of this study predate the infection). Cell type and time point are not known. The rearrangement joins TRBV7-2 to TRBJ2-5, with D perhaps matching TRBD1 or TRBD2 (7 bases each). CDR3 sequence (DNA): TGTGCCAGCAGCTCACAGGGGAGGGGTGAAGAGACCCAGTACTTC. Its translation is CASSSQGRGEETQYF. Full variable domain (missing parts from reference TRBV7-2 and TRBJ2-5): GAGVSQSPSNKVTEKGKDVELRCDPISGHTALYWYRQSLGQGLEFLIYFQGNSAPDKSGLPSDRFSAERTGGSVSTLTIQRTQQEDSAVYLCASSSQGRGEETQYFGPGTRLLVL.